The 8 T cell receptor beta chains below all came from one sample that was sequenced in a study of response to subunit inactivated influenza vaccine. TCRdb ran MiXCR on the RT-PCR reads and lists one entry per CDR3 protein. The sample carries about 570,000 distinct CDR3 sequences, over 9% recorded once. These sequences were also reported in another study, on T cells expressing NK-cell markers. Per that study: Production of TCR beta cDNA relied on 5'RACE template switching with UMIs.

The sequences come from PBMCs from blood, collected on the day of vaccination. The receptors were sampled from a man aged 45-65 years who received an inactivated influenza vaccine.

The gene calls are TRBV4-1 and TRBJ2-2, with D hard to call. The germline V and J ends were trimmed by 3 bases and 6 bases, with 11 bases remaining between them. The CDR3 runs 14 residues. Germline V CDR1 and CDR2: MGHRA, YSYEKL. CDR3 sequence reads: CASSQTLFSGELFF. CDR3 nucleotides: TGCGCCAGCAGCCAGACGTTATTCTCCGGGGAGCTGTTTTTT.

This chain links TRBV5-1 with TRBJ2-1, with D hard to call. Germline V gives CDR1 SGHRS, CDR2 YFSETQ. Trimming stripped 0 bases from V and 7 bases from J, with 8 bases between. This CDR3 contains 13 residues. In DNA form, the CDR3 reads TGCGCCAGCAGCTTGGAAGCTGCGAATGAGCAGTTCTTC. Translated: CASSLEAANEQFF. The full variable domain, completed using reference TRBV5-1 and TRBJ2-1, is KAGVTQTPRYLIKTRGQQVTLSCSPISGHRSVSWYQQTPGQGLQFLFEYFSETQRNKGNFPGRFSGRQFSNSRSEMNVSTLELGDSALYLCASSLEAANEQFFGPGTRLTVL.

This clonotype was counted a few times. The V and J genes are TRBV29-1 and TRBJ1-1; maybe TRBD1 (6 bases). The V end was cut by 2 bases, the J end by 1 base, with 14 bases between. Germline values: CDR1 SQVTM, CDR2 ANQGSEA. The CDR3 runs to 15 residues. CDR3 bases: TGCAGCGTTGAATCCTGGGGGCCGACGAACACTGAAGCTTTCTTT. It yields the protein CSVESWGPTNTEAFF.

Many counts were recorded for this clonotype. The V call is TRBV6-5, the J call TRBJ2-7, with TRBD2 matching over 9 bases. V shed 2 bases, J shed 0 bases, and the junction held 2 bases outside the gene matches. Per the germline V gene, CDR1 is MNHEY and CDR2 is SVGAGI. The CDR3 totals 15 residues. The CDR3 region is CASSYEAGGSYEQYF. DNA of the CDR3: TGTGCCAGCAGTTACGAAGCGGGGGGCTCCTACGAGCAGTACTTC.

This clonotype turned up a few times. The genes are TRBV7-2 and TRBJ1-2; D possibly corresponds to TRBD1 (6 bases). CDR3 length: 14 residues. The germline V gene encodes CDR1 SGHTA and CDR2 FQGNSA. With 5 bases removed from V and 4 bases from J, the gap between germline ends came to 14 bases. The CDR3, as DNA: TGTGCCAGCAGCCAAGGACAGATCCCCTATGGCTACACCTTC. Protein product: CASSQGQIPYGYTF.

This clonotype was counted only a few times. The V call is TRBV5-1, the J call TRBJ2-3; 9 nucleotides match TRBD1. V lost 0 bases and J lost 0; bases outside the gene matches: 11. CDR3 size: 19 residues. CDR1 and CDR2 from the germline V gene are SGHRS and YFSETQ. CDR3 DNA sequence: TGCGCCAGCAGCTTGGGCCGGGACAGGGTTTTCCCTAGCACAGATACGCAGTATTTT. This codes for CASSLGRDRVFPSTDTQYF. The full variable domain, with the rest looked up from reference TRBV5-1 and TRBJ2-3, is KAGVTQTPRYLIKTRGQQVTLSCSPISGHRSVSWYQQTPGQGLQFLFEYFSETQRNKGNFPGRFSGRQFSNSRSEMNVSTLELGDSALYLCASSLGRDRVFPSTDTQYFGPGTRLTVL.

This clonotype was seen ten or more times. V gene TRBV9 combines with J gene TRBJ2-2; tentative D call: TRBD2 (5 bases). The CDR3 runs to 16 residues. Trimming shortened V by 0 bases and J by 4 bases, and 13 bases separated the two germline ends. CDR1 and CDR2 from the germline V gene are SGDLS and YYNGEE. The CDR3 protein is CASSVGGGLSTGELFF. The CDR3 coding sequence is TGTGCCAGCAGCGTAGGAGGAGGATTGAGCACCGGGGAGCTGTTTTTT.

There are a few counts of this clonotype. The rearrangement links TRBV10-3 to TRBJ2-5, with D unresolved. From germline, CDR1 is ENHRY and CDR2 SYGVKD. CDR3 length equals 15 residues. V shed 6 bases and J shed 5 bases, with 19 bases lying between them. In DNA form, the CDR3 reads TGTGCCATCAGCAGAGTTGTGGGGTCGGCGGAGACCCAGTACTTC. Translated, it gives CAISRVVGSAETQYF.